The 30 T cell receptor beta chains presented below share a single source sample, sequenced in a study of blood T cell repertoires in COVID-19. TCRdb's table, derived via immunoSEQ multiplex PCR, lists solely in-frame clones and lacks some. The data contain 270,000 or so clones, around nine tenths of them singletons. The sample taken for sequencing was PBMCs or T cells enriched from blood (not recorded which). Receptors originate from a woman under 30 who had recovered from COVID-19.

The DNA of the CDR3 is TGTGCCAGCAGCTTGGACCCCGGGGGTCGGGGTCCCCAGCATTTT. Amino acid sequence: CASSLDPGGRGPQHF. The chain links TRBV5-4 to TRBJ1-5, with D possibly TRBD1 on 5 matching bases. The V end was cut by 0 bases, the J end by 10 bases, with 17 bases between. The germline V gene has CDR1 SGHNT and CDR2 YYREEE (reference sequence). The CDR3 length is 15 residues.

The CDR3 DNA follows: TGTGCCAGCAGCTTAGCCCGAGATTCACAGGGGGCCACAGATACGCAGTATTTT. Protein sequence: CASSLARDSQGATDTQYF. This chain links TRBV11-3 with TRBJ2-3, with TRBD1 identical over 9 bases. Looked up from germline, CDR1 is SGHNT and CDR2 is YENEEA. This CDR3 spans 18 amino acids. The V gene end was trimmed by 1 base and the J gene end by 2 bases; junction bases not matched to a gene: 10.

This clone is a singleton in its sample. The rearrangement joins TRBV4-3 to TRBJ2-1; the D gene is possibly TRBD1 (7 bases). CDR3 length: 16 residues. The V gene's germline CDR1 is LGHNA and CDR2 YSLEER. With 3 bases removed from V and 9 bases from J, the gap between germline ends came to 21 bases. The CDR3 reads CASSHSGQGGLSEQFF. DNA for the CDR3: TGCGCCAGCAGCCATTCCGGGCAGGGGGGCTTGAGTGAGCAGTTCTTC.

The chain is built from TRBV4-1 and TRBJ2-1; tentative D call: TRBD1 (5 bases). This CDR3 contains 16 residues. CDR1 MGHRA and CDR2 YSYEKL come from the germline V gene. Trimming pared 3 bases from V and 0 bases from J, leaving 12 bases between. The DNA of the CDR3 is TGCGCCAGCAGCCACAGGGTCGGAAACTCCTACAATGAGCAGTTCTTC. It encodes CASSHRVGNSYNEQFF.

This chain uses TRBV11-2 with TRBJ2-7; D ambiguous. This CDR3 comprises 13 residues. The V gene's germline CDR1 is SGHAT and CDR2 FQNNGV. The V gene lost 5 bases and the J gene lost 0 bases, with 8 bases spanning the gap. For the CDR3, the DNA is TGTGCCAGCAGCCAGTTCATCTCCTACGAGCAGTACTTC. As protein: CASSQFISYEQYF.

J is TRBJ2-5 and V is TRBV7-2; perhaps TRBD2 as D (6 bases). Per the germline V gene, CDR1 is SGHTA and CDR2 is FQGNSA. V was cut by 1 base and J by 5 bases, with 8 bases left in between. CDR3 length equals 13 residues. CDR3 DNA sequence: TGTGCCAGCAGCTTAGGGAGGGCGGAGACCCAGTACTTC. Protein product: CASSLGRAETQYF.

The chain is built from TRBV14 and TRBJ2-5; the D is unclear. The germline V gene has CDR1 SGHDN and CDR2 FVKESK. The CDR3 runs 14 residues. Trimming cost V 2 bases and J 2 bases, with 9 bases left between them. CDR3 bases: TGTGCCAGCAGCCAAATTACCAGACAAGAGACCCAGTACTTC. Its translation is CASSQITRQETQYF.

For the CDR3, the DNA is TGTGCCAGCAGTTTTTCCGGGACAGGATACAATGAGCAGTTCTTC. Protein: CASSFSGTGYNEQFF. The V and J genes are TRBV2 and TRBJ2-1, with 8 nucleotides matching TRBD1. This CDR3 spans 15 amino acids. Germline loops: CDR1 SNHLY, CDR2 FYNNEI. The junction had 7 bases not matched to a gene; V was cut back by 5 bases and J by 4 bases.

In nucleotides, the CDR3 is TGTGCCACCAGTGATTCTCAGGGATTGGATGAGCAGTTCTTC. Translating it yields CATSDSQGLDEQFF. This sequence joins TRBV24-1 and TRBJ2-1, with a tentative D call TRBD1 (5 bases). The CDR3 totals 14 residues. The V end was cut by 2 bases, the J end by 8 bases, with 12 bases between. Per germline, CDR1 KGHDR and CDR2 SFDVKD.

The chain carries TRBV19 and TRBJ2-7; 8 bases are a match to TRBD1. The CDR3 covers 13 residues. V lost 5 bases, J lost 4 bases, and 4 bases stayed unmatched. Germline V gene lookup returns CDR1 LNHDA and CDR2 SQIVND (reference sequence). CDR3 region: CASSGRGPYEQYF. In DNA, the CDR3 is TGTGCCAGTAGTGGCAGGGGGCCATACGAGCAGTACTTC.

This rearrangement joins TRBV6-5 to TRBJ2-3; 10 nucleotides align to TRBD1. Germline trimming cut 10 bases from V and 4 bases from J; bases unmatched to any gene: 8. CDR3 length equals 14 residues. The germline V gene encodes CDR1 MNHEY and CDR2 SVGAGI. The CDR3 region is CATMSGTGADTQYF. In DNA, the CDR3 is TGTGCCACTATGTCCGGGACAGGGGCAGATACGCAGTATTTT.

The chain carries TRBV3-1 (or the pseudogene TRBV3-2) and TRBJ2-1; 9 bases map to TRBD2. J gave up 8 bases and V 3 bases, and 8 bases lay outside the gene matches. In germline, CDR1 is LGHDT, CDR2 YNNKEL (reference sequence). This CDR3 is built from 15 residues. In DNA, the CDR3 is TGTGCCAGCAGCCAGGGGCTAGCGGGAATTGATGAGCAGTTCTTC. Protein: CASSQGLAGIDEQFF.

The chain recombines TRBV28 with TRBJ2-6; 9 nucleotides agree with TRBD1. The CDR3 is made up of 15 amino acids. J was trimmed by 2 bases and V by 6 bases; bases with no gene match: 2. Germline-derived CDR1 and CDR2 are MDHEN and SYDVKM. The CDR3 DNA follows: TGTGCCAGCAGCTGGACAGGGGCTGGGGCCAACGTCCTGACTTTC. It translates to CASSWTGAGANVLTF.

The rearrangement links TRBV9 to TRBJ1-1; perhaps TRBD1 as D (5 bases). The CDR3 is 17 amino acids. In germline, CDR1 is SGDLS, CDR2 YYNGEE. The V end lost 0 bases, the J end lost 4 bases, and 19 bases lay between the germline ends. In nucleotides, the CDR3 is TGTGCCAGCAGCGTAGATCCGGTATCGGTGGGGGGCACTGAAGCTTTCTTT. Translating gives CASSVDPVSVGGTEAFF.

The rearrangement links TRBV27 to TRBJ1-2, with 9 bases matching TRBD1. V shed 7 bases and J 8 bases; nucleotides not matched to a gene: 11. Germline CDR1 is MNHEY and CDR2 is SMNVEV (reference sequence). The CDR3 runs to 14 residues. CDR3 DNA sequence: TGTGCCAGCACCATCCTGGGACAGGGTGAGGGCTACACCTTC. This sequence encodes CASTILGQGEGYTF.

The rearrangement joins TRBV29-1 to TRBJ2-1; 9 positions agree with TRBD2. The CDR3 consists of 23 residues. V was pared by 0 bases and J by 5 bases, with 29 bases of the junction left unmatched. In germline, CDR1 is SQVTM, CDR2 ANQGSEA. CDR3 sequence: CSVEDPWAGFKLAGPPLNNEQFF. Here the CDR3 DNA reads TGCAGCGTTGAAGATCCTTGGGCAGGGTTTAAGCTAGCGGGACCCCCCCTTAACAATGAGCAGTTCTTC.

The table lists this clone with a few counts. The J gene is TRBJ1-1, the V gene TRBV2; 8 positions match TRBD1. The J segment lost 2 bases and the V segment lost 2 bases, leaving 7 bases of the junction unmatched. The germline gives CDR1 SNHLY, CDR2 FYNNEI. The CDR3 runs 16 residues. The CDR3 DNA reads as TGTGCCAGCAGTGAATCTGAGACAGGGGCAAACACTGAAGCTTTCTTT. This codes for CASSESETGANTEAFF.

The V gene is TRBV20-1, the J gene TRBJ1-1; no firm D call. CDR3 length: 11 amino acids. Trimming took 0 bases from V and 7 from J, leaving 6 bases between them. The germline gives CDR1 DFQATT, CDR2 SNEGSKA (reference sequence). This chain's CDR3 is CSARDPREAFF. The CDR3 DNA reads TGCAGTGCTAGAGATCCGCGTGAAGCTTTCTTT.

The chain has TRBV12-5 and TRBJ2-1, with a possible D match to TRBD2 (6 bases). Trimming took 1 base from V and 7 from J, leaving 17 bases between them. The length of the CDR3 is 16 residues. CDR1 is LGHNT, CDR2 FRNRAP, per germline. For the CDR3, the DNA is TGTGCTAGTGGTTTGGGAATTAGCGGATATACGAATGAGCAGTTCTTC. This codes for CASGLGISGYTNEQFF.

This clone was recorded a few times. This rearrangement joins TRBV18 to TRBJ1-5; D is undetermined. Germline V gene data show CDR1 as KGHSH and CDR2 as LQKENI. This CDR3 has 13 residues. V was shortened by 3 bases and J by 4 bases, with 7 bases between the two germline ends. The CDR3 DNA reads TGTGCCAGCTCACCGACTGATAATCAGCCCCAGCATTTT. Its protein product is CASSPTDNQPQHF.

V is TRBV11-2 and J is TRBJ2-7; the D gene is possibly TRBD2 (5 bases). The V gene lost 5 bases and the J gene lost 0 bases, with 20 bases spanning the gap. In germline, CDR1 is SGHAT, CDR2 FQNNGV. CDR3 length: 17 amino acids. The CDR3 loop reads CASSQPGSVRSSYEQYF. The DNA of the CDR3 is TGTGCCAGCAGCCAGCCGGGGTCGGTGAGGAGCTCCTACGAGCAGTACTTC.

This chain links TRBV11-2 with TRBJ1-1, with D tentatively TRBD1 (5 bases). In germline, CDR1 is SGHAT, CDR2 FQNNGV. V was shortened by 6 bases and J by 4 bases, with 9 bases between the two germline ends. There are 12 residues in the CDR3. In DNA form, the CDR3 reads TGTGCCAGCAGGCAGGGAGGCACTGAAGCTTTCTTT. It is translated as CASRQGGTEAFF. The full variable domain, completed using reference TRBV11-2 and TRBJ1-1, is EAGVAQSPRYKIIEKRQSVAFWCNPISGHATLYWYQQILGQGPKLLIQFQNNGVVDDSQLPKDRFSAERLKGVDSTLKIQPAKLEDSAVYLCASRQGGTEAFFGQGTRLTVV.

The chain is built from TRBV24-1 and TRBJ1-2; TRBD1 agrees at 9 bases. The J segment lost 8 bases and the V segment lost 6 bases, leaving 9 bases of the junction unmatched. The CDR3 extends over 14 amino acids. CDR1 KGHDR and CDR2 SFDVKD come from the germline V gene. DNA of the CDR3: TGTGCCACCAGTACACCTCGGACAGGGGACGGCTACACCTTC. Translated: CATSTPRTGDGYTF.

This clone was detected once. This chain links TRBV5-1 with TRBJ1-1; D is uncertain. V lost 5 bases and J lost 0, with 8 bases in between. The CDR3 runs to 13 residues. The germline V gene encodes CDR1 SGHRS and CDR2 YFSETQ. The CDR3 nucleotides are TGCGCCAGCAGGGCCAGTGTGAACACTGAAGCTTTCTTT. Amino acids: CASRASVNTEAFF. The full variable domain, in which reference TRBV5-1 and TRBJ1-1 provide the parts outside the CDR3, is KAGVTQTPRYLIKTRGQQVTLSCSPISGHRSVSWYQQTPGQGLQFLFEYFSETQRNKGNFPGRFSGRQFSNSRSEMNVSTLELGDSALYLCASRASVNTEAFFGQGTRLTVV.

The V call is TRBV5-1, the J call TRBJ2-5; weak D call: TRBD1 (6 bases). The CDR3 has 14 amino acids. V lost 3 bases and J lost 1, with 10 bases in between. In germline, CDR1 is SGHRS, CDR2 YFSETQ. CDR3 sequence (DNA): TGCGCCAGCAGCTCCGGACAGCCCCAAGAGACCCAGTACTTC. The encoded protein is CASSSGQPQETQYF.

This rearrangement joins TRBV28 to TRBJ2-5, with TRBD1 matching over 9 bases. The germline gives CDR1 MDHEN, CDR2 SYDVKM. Losses at the gene ends were 5 bases for V and 2 bases for J; bases not matched to a gene: 0. CDR3 length: 13 amino acids. In nucleotides, the CDR3 is TGTGCCAGCAGTGACAGGGGGCAAGAGACCCAGTACTTC. Translated: CASSDRGQETQYF. Complete variable domain (other parts from reference TRBV28 and TRBJ2-5): DVKVTQSSRYLVKRTGEKVFLECVQDMDHENMFWYRQDPGLGLRLIYFSYDVKMKEKGDIPEGYSVSREKKERFSLILESASTNQTSMYLCASSDRGQETQYFGPGTRLLVL.

The rearrangement joins TRBV18 to TRBJ2-1, with 7 bases matching TRBD2. This CDR3 spans 12 amino acids. The J segment lost 9 bases and the V segment lost 3 bases, leaving 2 bases of the junction unmatched. Per germline, CDR1 KGHSH and CDR2 LQKENI. CDR3 in amino acids: CASSPWGGEQFF. The CDR3 DNA reads TGTGCCAGCTCACCTTGGGGGGGTGAGCAGTTCTTC.

The chain employs TRBV28 and TRBJ1-2; D gene ambiguous. V was pared by 6 bases and J by 4 bases, with 9 bases between. Germline V gene sequence: CDR1 MDHEN, CDR2 SYDVKM. CDR3 length equals 12 residues. The CDR3 bases are TGTGCCAGCAGACCCGAGGGCTATGGCTACACCTTC. Residues: CASRPEGYGYTF.

V and J are TRBV10-3 and TRBJ2-2; a possible D gene is TRBD2 (5 bases). The CDR3 totals 16 residues. V lost 4 bases and J 0 bases, leaving 12 bases between the germline ends. Germline CDR1 and CDR2: ENHRY and SYGVKD. The CDR3 bases are TGTGCCATCAGTGCATTACTAGACGCGAACACCGGGGAGCTGTTTTTT. Its translation is CAISALLDANTGELFF.

J is TRBJ2-7 and V is TRBV6-5; D gene uncertain. This CDR3 contains 13 residues. From germline, CDR1 is MNHEY and CDR2 SVGAGI. V was trimmed by 8 bases and J by 5 bases, leaving 16 bases between them. CDR3 residues: CASRRLHGDEQYF. In DNA, the CDR3 is TGTGCCAGCCGTCGACTCCACGGCGACGAGCAGTACTTC.